The T cell receptor beta chain under discussion was sequenced for a study of T cell responses to AZD1222 COVID-19 vaccine. Study results and limitations: Vaccine-associated CD4 TCRs ranged over spike, dominating at 160-218 and 743-854. Spike-specific TCR breadth and depth were elevated following two AZD1222 doses. A reported finding is that nearly half of spike-specific TCRs target unmutated variant regions. It should be noted that donors were predominantly white British and more often female, and clonal diversity was possibly underestimated.

This table comes from immunoSEQ multiplex PCR, and its TCRdb copy is limited to in-frame clones, with some not included. The table records over 150,000 clones, 85% to 90% of them present only once. Concerning this clone: The antigen remains unidentified.

CDR3 size: 15 residues. Germline V gene data show CDR1 as KGHSH and CDR2 as LQKENI. The ends were cut back, 1 base at V and 3 bases at J, with 10 bases in the middle. The origin of this receptor is an adult in good health. The V and J genes are TRBV18 and TRBJ1-3; D is unclear. Sequences were derived from peripheral blood, sampled on day 0 of AZD1222 vaccination. The DNA of the CDR3 is TGTGCCAGCTCACCACAGGACCTCCGTGGAAACACCATATATTTT. It encodes CASSPQDLRGNTIYF.